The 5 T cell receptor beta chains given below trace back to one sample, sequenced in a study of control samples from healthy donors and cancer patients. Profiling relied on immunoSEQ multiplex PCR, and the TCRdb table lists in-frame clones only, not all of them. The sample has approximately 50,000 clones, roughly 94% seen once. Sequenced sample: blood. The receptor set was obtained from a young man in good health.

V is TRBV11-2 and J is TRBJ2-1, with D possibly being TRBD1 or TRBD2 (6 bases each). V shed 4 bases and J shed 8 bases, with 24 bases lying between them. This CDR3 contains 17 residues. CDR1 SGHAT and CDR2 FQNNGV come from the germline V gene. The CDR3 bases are TGTGCCAGCAGCTCCCGTAGGTTGGGGGGCGCGGTATATGAGCAGTTCTTC. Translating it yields CASSSRRLGGAVYEQFF.

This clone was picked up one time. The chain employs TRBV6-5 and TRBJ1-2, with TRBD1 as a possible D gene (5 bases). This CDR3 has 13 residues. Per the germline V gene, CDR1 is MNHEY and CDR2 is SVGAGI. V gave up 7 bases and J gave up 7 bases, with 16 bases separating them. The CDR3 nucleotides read TGTGCCAGCACCCAAATGGGGGTTGGTGGCTACACCTTC. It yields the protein CASTQMGVGGYTF.

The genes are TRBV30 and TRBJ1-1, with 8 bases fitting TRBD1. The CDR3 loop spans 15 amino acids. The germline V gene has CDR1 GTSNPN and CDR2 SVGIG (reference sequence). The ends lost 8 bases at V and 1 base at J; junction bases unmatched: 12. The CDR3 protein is CAGSQGVRGNTEAFF. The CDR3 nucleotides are TGTGCCGGCTCACAGGGGGTTCGGGGGAACACTGAAGCTTTCTTT.

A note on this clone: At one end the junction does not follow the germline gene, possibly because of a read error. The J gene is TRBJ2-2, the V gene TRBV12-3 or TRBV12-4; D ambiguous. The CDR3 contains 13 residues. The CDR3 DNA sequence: TGTGCCACCGCTCCCCCGAACACCAGGGAGCTGTTTTTT. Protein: CATAPPNTRELFF.

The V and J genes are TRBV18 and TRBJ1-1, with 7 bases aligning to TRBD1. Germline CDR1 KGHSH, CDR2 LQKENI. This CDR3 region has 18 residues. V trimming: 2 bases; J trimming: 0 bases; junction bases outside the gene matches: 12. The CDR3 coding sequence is TGTGCCAGCTCACCAATAATCTGGACAGGAACCTTGAACACTGAAGCTTTCTTT. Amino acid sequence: CASSPIIWTGTLNTEAFF.